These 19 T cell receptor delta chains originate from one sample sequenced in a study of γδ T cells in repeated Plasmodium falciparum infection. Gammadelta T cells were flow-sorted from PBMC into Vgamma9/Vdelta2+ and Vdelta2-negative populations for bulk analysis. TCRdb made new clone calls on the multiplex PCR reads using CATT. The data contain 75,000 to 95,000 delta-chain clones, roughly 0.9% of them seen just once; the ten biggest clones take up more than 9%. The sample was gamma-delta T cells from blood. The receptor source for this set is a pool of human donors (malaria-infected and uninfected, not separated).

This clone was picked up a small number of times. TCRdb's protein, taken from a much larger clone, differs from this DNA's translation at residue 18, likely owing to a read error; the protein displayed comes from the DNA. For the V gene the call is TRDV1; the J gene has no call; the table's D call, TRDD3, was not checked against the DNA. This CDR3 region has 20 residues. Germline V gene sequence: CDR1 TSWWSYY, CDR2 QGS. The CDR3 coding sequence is TGTGCTCTTGGGAACTTCCCCTTAGACTGGGGGATAAGGGGAACCGATAAACCCATCTTT. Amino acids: CALGNFPLDWGIRGTDKPIF.

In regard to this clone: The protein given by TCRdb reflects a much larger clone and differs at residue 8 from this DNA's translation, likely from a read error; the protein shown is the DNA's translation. CDR3 sequence (DNA): TGTGCCTGTGACACTTTAAGGGGTGGGGGGACCAATACAGGGGACTACACCGATAAACTCATCTTT. This sequence encodes CACDTLRGGGTNTGDYTDKLIF. The gene calls are TRDV2 and TRDJ1; D may be TRDD3 (6 bases). TCRdb leaves out the J gene; it was filled in here by matching the DNA to germline. In germline, CDR1 is GEAIGNYY, CDR2 EKD. The germline V and J ends were trimmed by 1 base and 0 bases, with 32 bases remaining between them. CDR3 length: 22 amino acids.

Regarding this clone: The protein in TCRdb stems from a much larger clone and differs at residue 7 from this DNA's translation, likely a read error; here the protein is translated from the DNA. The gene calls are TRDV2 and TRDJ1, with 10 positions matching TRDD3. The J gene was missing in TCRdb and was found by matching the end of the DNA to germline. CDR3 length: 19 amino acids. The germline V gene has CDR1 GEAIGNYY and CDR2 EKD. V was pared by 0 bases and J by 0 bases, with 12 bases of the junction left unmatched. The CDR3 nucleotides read TGTGCCTGTGACACCTTGGACCATACTGGGGGATGGTACACCGATAAACTCATCTTT. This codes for CACDTLDHTGGWYTDKLIF.

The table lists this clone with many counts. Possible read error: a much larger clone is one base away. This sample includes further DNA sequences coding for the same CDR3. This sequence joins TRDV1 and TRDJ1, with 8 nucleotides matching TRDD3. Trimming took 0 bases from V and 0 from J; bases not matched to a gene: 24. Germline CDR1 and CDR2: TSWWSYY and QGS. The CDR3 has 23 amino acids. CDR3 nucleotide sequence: TGTGCTCTTGGGGAACTTAACGCCGCTTTTTTACTGGGGGCCCTTGGGTACACCGATAAACTCATCTTT. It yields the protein CALGELNAAFLLGALGYTDKLIF.

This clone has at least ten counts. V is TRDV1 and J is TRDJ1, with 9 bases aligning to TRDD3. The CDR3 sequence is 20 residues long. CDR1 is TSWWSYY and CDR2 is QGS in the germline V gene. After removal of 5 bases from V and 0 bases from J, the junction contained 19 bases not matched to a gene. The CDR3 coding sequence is TGTGCTCTTGGGTGGCCTTCCCGGGCCCTGGGGGATTGTAACACCGATAAACTCATCTTT. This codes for CALGWPSRALGDCNTDKLIF.

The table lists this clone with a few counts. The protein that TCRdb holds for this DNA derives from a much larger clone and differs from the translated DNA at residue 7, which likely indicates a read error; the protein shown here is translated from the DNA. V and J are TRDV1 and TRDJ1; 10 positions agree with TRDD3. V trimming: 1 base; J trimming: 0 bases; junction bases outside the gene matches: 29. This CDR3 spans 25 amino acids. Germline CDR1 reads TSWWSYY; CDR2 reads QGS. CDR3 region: CALGEQERLRDWGIQRRGYTDKLIF. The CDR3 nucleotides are TGTGCTCTTGGGGAACAGGAGCGCCTTCGGGACTGGGGGATCCAAAGGAGGGGGTACACCGATAAACTCATCTTT.

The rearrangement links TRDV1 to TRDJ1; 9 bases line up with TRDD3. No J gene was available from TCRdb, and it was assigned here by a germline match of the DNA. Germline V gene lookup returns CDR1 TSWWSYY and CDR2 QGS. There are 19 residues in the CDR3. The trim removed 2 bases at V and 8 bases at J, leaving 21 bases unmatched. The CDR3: CALGESSVGDTDGPSKLIF. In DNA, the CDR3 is TGTGCTCTTGGGGAATCATCGGTTGGGGATACGGACGGCCCCTCCAAACTCATCTTT.

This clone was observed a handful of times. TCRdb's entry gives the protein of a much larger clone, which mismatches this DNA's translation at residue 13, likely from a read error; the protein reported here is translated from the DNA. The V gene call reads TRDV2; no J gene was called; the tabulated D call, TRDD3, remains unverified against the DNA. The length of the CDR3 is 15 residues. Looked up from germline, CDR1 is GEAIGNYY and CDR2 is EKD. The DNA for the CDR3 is TGTGCCTGTGACACCGTTGGGGATAGAAGCGATAAACGCATCTTT. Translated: CACDTVGDRSDKRIF.

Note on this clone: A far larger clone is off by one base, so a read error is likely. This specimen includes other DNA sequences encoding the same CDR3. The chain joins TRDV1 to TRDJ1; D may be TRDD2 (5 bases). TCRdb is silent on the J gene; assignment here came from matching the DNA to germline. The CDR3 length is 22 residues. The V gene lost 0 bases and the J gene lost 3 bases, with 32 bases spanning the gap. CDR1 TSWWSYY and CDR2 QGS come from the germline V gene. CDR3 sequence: CALGELTPRKFSKDPLPDKLIF. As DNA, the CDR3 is TGTGCTCTTGGGGAACTTACCCCCCGTAAGTTCAGTAAGGATCCCCTTCCCGATAAACTCATCTTT.

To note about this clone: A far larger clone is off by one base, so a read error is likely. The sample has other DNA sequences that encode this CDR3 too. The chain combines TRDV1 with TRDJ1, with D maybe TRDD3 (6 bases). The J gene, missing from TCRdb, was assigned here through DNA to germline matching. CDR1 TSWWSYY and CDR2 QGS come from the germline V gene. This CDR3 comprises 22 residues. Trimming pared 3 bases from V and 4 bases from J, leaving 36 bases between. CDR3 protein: CALGDSPPKGDGGYGKGDKLIF. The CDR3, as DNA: TGTGCTCTTGGGGACTCCCCTCCTAAAGGGGATGGGGGGTACGGGAAAGGCGATAAACTCATCTTT.

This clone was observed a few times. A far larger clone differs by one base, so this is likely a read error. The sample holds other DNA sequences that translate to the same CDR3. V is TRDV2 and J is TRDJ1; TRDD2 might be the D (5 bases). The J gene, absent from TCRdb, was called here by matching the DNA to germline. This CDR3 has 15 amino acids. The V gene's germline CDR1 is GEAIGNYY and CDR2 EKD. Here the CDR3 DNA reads TGTGCCTGTGACACTTCCTGGAGCAACACTGATAAACTCATCTTT. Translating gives CACDTSWSNTDKLIF.

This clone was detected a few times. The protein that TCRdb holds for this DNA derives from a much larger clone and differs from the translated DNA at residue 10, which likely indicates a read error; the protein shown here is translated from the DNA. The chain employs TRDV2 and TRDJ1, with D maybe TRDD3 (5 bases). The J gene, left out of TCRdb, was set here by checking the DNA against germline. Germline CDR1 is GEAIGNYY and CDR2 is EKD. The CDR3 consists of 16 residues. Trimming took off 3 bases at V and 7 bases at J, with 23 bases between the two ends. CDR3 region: CACDGIQEGSRGKLIF. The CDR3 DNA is TGTGCCTGTGACGGGATCCAGGAAGGCTCGAGGGGTAAACTCATCTTT.

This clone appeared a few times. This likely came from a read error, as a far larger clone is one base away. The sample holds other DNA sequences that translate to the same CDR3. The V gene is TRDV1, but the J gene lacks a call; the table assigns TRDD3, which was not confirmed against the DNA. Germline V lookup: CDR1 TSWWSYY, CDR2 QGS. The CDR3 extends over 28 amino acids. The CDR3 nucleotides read TGTGCTCTTGGGGAACTTGCCCGAAAAGGGCTTGGGGGATACCCCCTCGATTCCGGTACCCTTTACACCGATAAACTCATCTTC. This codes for CALGELARKGLGGYPLDSGTLYTDKLIF.

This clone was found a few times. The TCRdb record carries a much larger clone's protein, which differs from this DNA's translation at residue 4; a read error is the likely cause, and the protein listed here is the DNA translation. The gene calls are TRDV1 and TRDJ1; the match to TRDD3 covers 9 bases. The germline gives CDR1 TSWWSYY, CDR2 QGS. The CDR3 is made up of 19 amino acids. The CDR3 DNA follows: TGTGCTCTTAGGGAATCGCCAATCGGGGGGGATACATCCACCGATAAACTCATCTTT. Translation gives CALRESPIGGDTSTDKLIF.

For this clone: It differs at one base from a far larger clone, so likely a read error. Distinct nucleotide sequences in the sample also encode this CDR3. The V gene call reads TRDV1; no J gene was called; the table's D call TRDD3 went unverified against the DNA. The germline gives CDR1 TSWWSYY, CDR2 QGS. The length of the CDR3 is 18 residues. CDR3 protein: CALGDARLLTVYTDKLIF. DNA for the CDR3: TGTGCTCTTGGGGACGCCCGCCTCCTGACCGTGTACACCGATAAGCTCATCTTT.

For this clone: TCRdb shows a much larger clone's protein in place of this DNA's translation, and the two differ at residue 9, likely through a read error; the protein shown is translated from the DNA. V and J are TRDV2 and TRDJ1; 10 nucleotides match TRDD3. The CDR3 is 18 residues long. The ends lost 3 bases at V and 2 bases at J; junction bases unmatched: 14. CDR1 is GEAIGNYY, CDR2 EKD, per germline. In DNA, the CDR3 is TGTGCCTGTGACCCCTACTGGGGGATGCGGACTGGAACCGATAAACTCATCTTT. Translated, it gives CACDPYWGMRTGTDKLIF.

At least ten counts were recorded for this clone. CDR3 amino acids: CALGGFPDRTDKLIF. The DNA of the CDR3 is TGTGCTCTTGGGGGCTTTCCTGATCGAACCGATAAACTCATCTTT. The chain employs TRDV1 and TRDJ1; D might be TRDD2 (5 bases). CDR3 size: 15 residues. V lost 4 bases and J lost 2, with 14 bases in between. Germline V gene lookup returns CDR1 TSWWSYY and CDR2 QGS.

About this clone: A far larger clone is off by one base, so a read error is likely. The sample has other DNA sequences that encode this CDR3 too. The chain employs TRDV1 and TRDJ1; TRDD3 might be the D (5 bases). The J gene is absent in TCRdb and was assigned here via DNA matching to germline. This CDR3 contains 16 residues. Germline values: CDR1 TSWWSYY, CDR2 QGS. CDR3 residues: CALGELRVREEDKLIF. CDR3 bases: TGTGCTCTCGGGGAACTACGGGTCAGGGAAGAGGACAAACTCATCTTT.

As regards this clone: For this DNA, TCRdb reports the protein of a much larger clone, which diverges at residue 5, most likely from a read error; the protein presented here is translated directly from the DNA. In DNA, the CDR3 is TGTGCCTGTGACGCCAGGGTCTTCAACTGGGGGACAACGCGTGACTCCTGGGACACCCGACAGATGTTTTTC. Translation gives CACDARVFNWGTTRDSWDTRQMFF. V gene TRDV2 combines with J gene TRDJ3; 9 bases agree with TRDD3. TCRdb gives no J gene; it was assigned here by matching the DNA to germline. V was clipped by 3 bases and J by 0 bases; unmatched bases: 23. This CDR3 has 24 amino acids. The germline V gene encodes CDR1 GEAIGNYY and CDR2 EKD.